This TCR beta chain emerged from a study of T cells in Graves' hyperthyroidism and ophthalmopathy. The overall study: Peripheral blood specimens were obtained at initial diagnosis, prior to any treatment.

Amplification of TCR beta CDR3 regions was performed using RNA transcripts as template. When the TCR CDR3 underwent first-round RT-PCR, the HTBI primer set was used. In TCRdb, the multiplex PCR reads were re-called with MiXCR into one record per CDR3 protein. The sample lists around 390,000 distinct CDR3 sequences; approximately 15% were seen once. Study observations and caveats: Most expanded thyroid clonotypes above 0.001 recurred in blood.

Together with thyroid ultrasound, orbital computed tomography, serum thyroxine and TRAb, clinical symptoms were used for diagnoses. A roughly 10 ml volume of fresh peripheral blood provided the PBMCs. This clonotype has ten or more counts. No antigen is known for it. V dropped 2 bases and J dropped 8 bases, with 24 bases sitting between them. The CDR3 extends over 18 amino acids. Germline V gene sequence: CDR1 KGHDR, CDR2 SFDVKD. Specimen: blood. This clonotype originated in a woman aged 25 to 39 with Graves' ophthalmopathy. The chain is built from TRBV24-1 and TRBJ2-1, with D possibly being TRBD2 (7 bases). Here the CDR3 DNA reads TGTGCCACCAGTGATTGGGGGGGGGGCTGGGGGGGGGGAGATGAGCAGTTCTTC. Translated: CATSDWGGGWGGGDEQFF.